Reported below is one T cell receptor beta chain. No antigen is known for it. The input lacks base qualities; no much larger clone sits a single base away. The sample comes from a study of metastatic and nonmetastatic thyroid tumors (dated by TCRdb to 2018 to 2020). Background on the whole study: Repertoires were compared across peripheral blood and tumor or nodule tissue samples from malignant and benign thyroid patients.

None of the patients had been given any treatment before thyroid surgery. Patient clinical samples collected from the early 2010s to the late 2010s were retrospectively analysed using T-cell receptor beta sequencing. To prepare the library, PCR was applied. The sequencer was an Illumina HiSeq 4000. High-throughput sequencing was used to profile the TCR beta-chain CDR3 region of every patient. The study's own analysis went as follows. The researchers built a classifier to tell apart papillary thyroid cancer patients with distant metastasis, based on CDR3 differences among clinicopathological groups. The Shannon index was used to assess repertoire diversity, and the Morisita-Horn index was used to assess tumor-blood repertoire similarity. TCRdb handled the public reads itself, with Q25 trimming in fastp and clone calling in MiXCR, and kept productive beta chains. None of the V and J calls come from the authors' own analysis; TCRdb made them. Present in this sample are about 59,000 clones, roughly 30% of which were seen just once. The ten most abundant clones make up more than 15% of the sample.

What the research found in general, with its limitations: TCR beta diversity was reported as significantly higher in malignant tumors than in benign nodules, in both blood and tumor samples.

This TCR was recovered from a female donor with papillary thyroid cancer or a benign thyroid nodule (not recorded which). Some clones in this sample may be carry-over from other donors' samples. The specimen sequenced was blood.

The DNA is as follows: TGCGCCAGCAGCTTGGAAGCTAGCGGGGGCTACGAGCAGTACTTC. Its translation is CASSLEASGGYEQYF. Rearrangement joined TRBV5-1 to TRBJ2-7, and 10 bases in between align with TRBD2. The germline V gene provides CDR1 SGHRS and CDR2 YFSETQ. Trimming takes 0 bases off V and 3 bases off J; junction bases not matched to a gene: 3. The CDR3 has 15 amino acids, counting the end cysteine and phenylalanine. Only the CDR3 portion is preserved as DNA: 45 bases, with reading frame beginning at the first base.